The 13 T cell receptor beta chains reported below all come from one sample, sequenced in a study of somatic mutations in cytotoxic T cells in rheumatoid arthritis. Only in-frame clones appear in the TCRdb table, and some are missing; sequencing was by immunoSEQ multiplex PCR. The table records about 30,000 clones, roughly 80% of them present only once. Specimen: CD8+ T cells sorted from blood. The receptors derive from an adult with rheumatoid arthritis.

The chain links TRBV2 to TRBJ1-1; 10 bases fit TRBD1. The CDR3 totals 14 residues. Germline V gives CDR1 SNHLY, CDR2 FYNNEI. Trimming cost V 7 bases and J 5 bases; bases outside gene matches: 7. The CDR3: CASTMDRGGTEAFF. CDR3 nucleotide sequence: TGTGCCAGCACCATGGACAGGGGGGGAACTGAAGCTTTCTTT.

The chain links TRBV4-1 to TRBJ1-2; D not resolved. Trimming cost V 3 bases and J 4 bases, with 9 bases left between them. The CDR3 covers 13 residues. CDR1 is MGHRA and CDR2 is YSYEKL in the germline V gene. The CDR3, as DNA: TGCGCCAGCAGCCAGGTCCAGGCCTATGGCTACACCTTC. Residues: CASSQVQAYGYTF.

The chain's CDR3 is CASSVVGAGPNTEAFF. The CDR3 nucleotides read TGTGCCAGCAGCGTAGTCGGGGCAGGGCCCAACACTGAAGCTTTCTTT. V and J are TRBV9 and TRBJ1-1, with D maybe TRBD1 (5 bases). The germline V gene encodes CDR1 SGDLS and CDR2 YYNGEE. Trimming took 0 bases from V and 2 from J, leaving 14 bases between them. This CDR3 is built from 16 residues.

This clone was counted between two and nine times. The chain couples TRBV2 to TRBJ1-1, with D unclear. Germline CDR1 SNHLY, CDR2 FYNNEI. Trimming took 5 bases from V and 4 from J, leaving 17 bases between them. The CDR3 consists of 15 residues. CDR3 residues: CASSSRPLRGTEAFF. CDR3 in DNA: TGTGCCAGCAGTTCCCGACCCCTCCGGGGCACTGAAGCTTTCTTT. Full variable domain (outside the CDR3, taken from reference TRBV2 and TRBJ1-1): EPEVTQTPSHQVTQMGQEVILRCVPISNHLYFYWYRQILGQKVEFLVSFYNNEISEKSEIFDDQFSVERPDGSNFTLKIRSTKLEDSAMYFCASSSRPLRGTEAFFGQGTRLTVV.

This clone was picked up one time. The same CDR3 also results from other DNA sequences found in this sample. The rearrangement links TRBV6-5 to TRBJ1-1; D is unresolved. The CDR3 consists of 13 residues. From germline, CDR1 is MNHEY and CDR2 SVGAGI. Trimming took 5 bases from V and 1 from J, leaving 8 bases between them. CDR3 sequence: CASSPGQNTEAFF. The CDR3 region has the DNA TGTGCCAGCAGTCCCGGGCAGAACACTGAAGCTTTCTTT.

V gene TRBV4-1 combines with J gene TRBJ2-7; a possible D gene is TRBD1 (5 bases). The V gene lost 4 bases and the J gene lost 3 bases, with 13 bases spanning the gap. This CDR3 contains 14 residues. CDR1 MGHRA and CDR2 YSYEKL come from the germline V gene. CDR3 nucleotide sequence: TGCGCCAGCAGCCCCTACTTAGACAGCTACGAGCAGTACTTC. It specifies CASSPYLDSYEQYF.

This clone was counted a few times. The chain combines TRBV5-1 with TRBJ1-1; possibly TRBD1 for D (5 bases). Germline V gene lookup returns CDR1 SGHRS and CDR2 YFSETQ. The CDR3 is 13 residues long. Trimming stripped 1 base from V and 6 bases from J, with 10 bases between. CDR3 nucleotides: TGCGCCAGCAGCTTGTTTGGGGGATCTGAAGCTTTCTTT. This codes for CASSLFGGSEAFF.

The rearrangement uses TRBV7-6 and TRBJ1-6; D unclear. V was cut by 1 base and J by 6 bases, with 10 bases left in between. The CDR3 runs 15 residues. Germline CDR1 SGHVS, CDR2 FNYEAQ. The CDR3 nucleotides are TGTGCCAGCAGCTTAGACGGCGAAGTTAATTCACCCCTCCACTTT. Translated: CASSLDGEVNSPLHF.

The chain couples TRBV7-2 to TRBJ2-3; TRBD1 might be the D (5 bases). Germline CDR1 SGHTA, CDR2 FQGNSA. The length of the CDR3 is 15 residues. The ends were cut back, 8 bases at V and 0 bases at J, with 15 bases in the middle. In DNA, the CDR3 is TGTGCCAGCGGGCTTACAGGCTATAGCACAGATACGCAGTATTTT. Amino acid sequence: CASGLTGYSTDTQYF.

The rearrangement links TRBV7-9 to TRBJ2-2; 8 bases are shared with TRBD2. Losses at the gene ends were 5 bases for V and 5 bases for J; bases not matched to a gene: 10. Per the germline V gene, CDR1 is SEHNR and CDR2 is FQNEAQ (reference sequence). CDR3 length equals 16 residues. CDR3 DNA sequence: TGTGCCAGCAGCCCCCGGGAGGGGACGCGGACCGGGGAGCTGTTTTTT. Protein product: CASSPREGTRTGELFF.

J is TRBJ2-7 and V is TRBV18; D gene ambiguous. CDR3 length: 11 amino acids. The V gene's germline CDR1 is KGHSH and CDR2 LQKENI. Trimming cost V 2 bases and J 5 bases, with 4 bases left between them. CDR3 nucleotide sequence: TGTGCCAGCTCACCATCCGACGAGCAGTACTTC. Translation gives CASSPSDEQYF.

The chain uses TRBV6-6 and TRBJ2-1; the D gene is possibly TRBD2 (7 bases). In germline, CDR1 is MNHNY, CDR2 SVGAGI (reference sequence). This CDR3 has 14 residues. Trimming removed 7 bases at V and 4 bases at J, with 14 bases between. As DNA, the CDR3 is TGTGCCAGCACCCGGGGGGCGGGGTACAATGAGCAGTTCTTC. Protein: CASTRGAGYNEQFF.

This clone was observed once. The V gene is TRBV19, the J gene TRBJ2-3; perhaps TRBD2 as D (5 bases). The CDR3 loop spans 13 amino acids. V lost 4 bases, J lost 2 bases, and 7 bases lay in between. Per the germline V gene, CDR1 is LNHDA and CDR2 is SQIVND (reference sequence). CDR3 region: CASSSSATDTQYF. CDR3 nucleotide sequence: TGTGCCAGTAGTAGTAGCGCCACAGATACGCAGTATTTT. Based on the CDR3 plus reference TRBV19 and TRBJ2-3, the full variable domain is DGGITQSPKYLFRKEGQNVTLSCEQNLNHDAMYWYRQDPGQGLRLIYYSQIVNDFQKGDIAEGYSVSREKKESFPLTVTSAQKNPTAFYLCASSSSATDTQYFGPGTRLTVL.